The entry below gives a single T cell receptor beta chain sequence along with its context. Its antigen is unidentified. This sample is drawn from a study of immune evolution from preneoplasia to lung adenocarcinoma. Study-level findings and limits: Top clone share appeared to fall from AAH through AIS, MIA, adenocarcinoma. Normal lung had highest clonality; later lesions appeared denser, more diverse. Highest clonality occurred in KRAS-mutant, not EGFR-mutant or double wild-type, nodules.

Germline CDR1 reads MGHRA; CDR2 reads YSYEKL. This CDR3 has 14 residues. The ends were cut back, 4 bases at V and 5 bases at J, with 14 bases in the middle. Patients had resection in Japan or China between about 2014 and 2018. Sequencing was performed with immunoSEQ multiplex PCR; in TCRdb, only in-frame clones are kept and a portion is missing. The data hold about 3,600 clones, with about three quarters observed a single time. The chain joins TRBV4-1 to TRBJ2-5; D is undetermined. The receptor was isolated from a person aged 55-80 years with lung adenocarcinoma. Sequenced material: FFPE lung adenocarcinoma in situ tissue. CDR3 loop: CASSPLQQGETQYF. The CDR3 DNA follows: TGCGCCAGCAGCCCACTCCAACAAGGGGAGACCCAGTACTTC.